This is a list of T cell receptor beta chains from one sample in a study of blood T cell repertoires in COVID-19. Some clones are missing from TCRdb's copy, which holds only in-frame ones; the method was immunoSEQ multiplex PCR. The sample records about 200,000 clones, about 94% being singletons. The sequencing input was peripheral blood. The receptors here all came from a man between 60 and 75 years old with COVID-19, enrolled during active disease. The CDR3 runs from the conserved cysteine through the conserved F or W. The D gene is left open where the match is weak. Clone size, where shown, is once, few, many, or a class for clones that have expanded.

.	TRBD2	TRBJ2-1	TRBV11-2	TGTGCCAGCAGCCCTAGCGGGCGGTACAATGAGCAGTTCTTC	CASSPSGRYNEQFF
.	.	TRBJ1-2	TRBV4-3	TGCGCCAGCAGCCAAGAAATTGCCAGGGCCTATGGCTACACCTTC	CASSQEIARAYGYTF
.	.	TRBJ2-1	TRBV6-6	TGTGCCAGCAGTTACTCGGGCAACTACAATGAGCAGTTCTTC	CASSYSGNYNEQFF
.	.	TRBJ2-6	TRBV19	TGTGCCAGTAAACAGCTCTCTGGGGCCAACGTCCTGACTTTC	CASKQLSGANVLTF
.	.	TRBJ1-2	TRBV5-6	TGTGCCAGCAGCTTGGGTGGAGGGCTCCTCTATGGCTACACCTTC	CASSLGGGLLYGYTF
.	TRBD1	TRBJ2-7	TRBV9	TGTGCCAGCAGCCCCGGGACAGGGCCCTACGAGCAGTACTTC	CASSPGTGPYEQYF
.	TRBD2	TRBJ2-1	TRBV7-2	TGTGCCAGCAGCCAATCGGTAGCGGGGTCCTACAATGAGCAGTTCTTC	CASSQSVAGSYNEQFF
.	TRBD2	TRBJ2-7	TRBV7-3	TGTGCCAGCAGCTTAACTAGCGGGGGACTTTACGAGCAGTACTTC	CASSLTSGGLYEQYF
.	.	TRBJ2-3	TRBV28	TGTGCCAGCCCAAAAAGAAGGACACTGCAGGTAGATACGCAGTATTTT	CASPKRRTLQVDTQYF
.	.	TRBJ2-7	TRBV18	TGTGCCAGCTCTTCGGGTCACAGGGACGAGCAGTACTTC	CASSSGHRDEQYF
few	TRBD2	TRBJ2-1	TRBV6-5	TGTGCCAGCAGTTACGCGGCGGGGGGCCGGGGTGAGCAGTTCTTC	CASSYAAGGRGEQFF
once	.	TRBJ2-7	TRBV10-2	TGCGCCAGCAGCCCCGACAGAGAACCTTCCTACGAGCAGTACTTC	CASSPDREPSYEQYF
.	TRBD2	TRBJ2-1	TRBV28	TGTGCCAGCAGTTATGCTAGCGGGAGGGCCAGCAATGAGCAGTTCTTC	CASSYASGRASNEQFF
.	TRBD1	TRBJ1-1	TRBV29-1	TGCAGCGTGAGGGACAGGGGAAACACTGAAGCTTTCTTT	CSVRDRGNTEAFF
.	.	TRBJ1-2	TRBV4-1	TGCGCCAGCAGCCACAGGGTCTATGGCTACACCTTC	CASSHRVYGYTF
.	.	TRBJ1-5	TRBV3-1/TRBV3-2	TGTGCCAGCAGCCAAGGGAGGGCCTTTCAGCCCCAGCATTTT	CASSQGRAFQPQHF
.	TRBD1	TRBJ1-2	TRBV10-2	TGCGCCAGCAGTAGCCCCGGACAGGGTCGATCGGGCTACACCTTC	CASSSPGQGRSGYTF
.	TRBD1	TRBJ2-1	TRBV4-1	TGCGCCAGCGGGCCGGGACAGTACAATGAGCAGTTCTTC	CASGPGQYNEQFF
.	.	TRBJ1-4	TRBV5-1	TGCGCCAGCAGCTCCACAACTAATGAAAAACTGTTTTTT	CASSSTTNEKLFF
.	TRBD1	TRBJ1-4	TRBV3-1/TRBV3-2	TGTGCCAGCAGCCGGCAACACAGGGGTAATGAAAAACTGTTTTTT	CASSRQHRGNEKLFF
.	TRBD1	TRBJ2-3	TRBV28	TGTGCCAGCAGTTTGGGGACAGGGGGGGCAGATACGCAGTATTTT	CASSLGTGGADTQYF
.	TRBD1	TRBJ1-1	TRBV2	TGTGCCAGCAGTCGATTGACAGGGGCGGGCACTGAAGCTTTCTTT	CASSRLTGAGTEAFF
.	.	TRBJ2-7	TRBV6-6	TGTGCCAGCAGTGTTACGGGACTCCCAAGGTACGAGCAGTACTTC	CASSVTGLPRYEQYF
.	TRBD1	TRBJ1-4	TRBV4-3	TGCGCCAGCAGCCAAGATGGCTCAGGGGGCAAGGATGAAAAACTGTTTTTT	CASSQDGSGGKDEKLFF
.	TRBD1	TRBJ2-7	TRBV15	TGTGCCACCAGCAGAGATAAGGGACAGGGGAACGAGCAGTACTTC	CATSRDKGQGNEQYF
.	.	TRBJ1-1	TRBV10-1	TGCGCCAGCAGTGATGCAGGGAAAACTGAAGCTTTCTTT	CASSDAGKTEAFF
.	.	TRBJ1-2	TRBV29-1	TGCAGCGCTCCTACACAGAACTATGGCTACACCTTC	CSAPTQNYGYTF
.	TRBD1	TRBJ2-2	TRBV28	TGTGCCAGCAGTTTATCGACAGGGCTTGGGGAGCTGTTTTTT	CASSLSTGLGELFF
.	TRBD2	TRBJ2-2	TRBV11-3	TGTGCCAGCAGCGCGACTAGCGTGGCCGGGGAGCTGTTTTTT	CASSATSVAGELFF
.	TRBD2	TRBJ2-1	TRBV6-5	TGTGCCAGCAGAGCCGGCGGGAGCCCCTCCCCGTTCTTC	CASRAGGSPSPFF
.	.	TRBJ1-2	TRBV29-1	TGCAGCGCCTCCGAGGGAGGCTACACCTTC	CSASEGGYTF
.	.	TRBJ1-5	TRBV19	TGTGCCAGTAGTCCGACGGGGGGCCTCACCCTACTTAGCAATCAGCCCCAGCATTTT	CASSPTGGLTLLSNQPQHF